The next 19 T cell receptor beta chains were all read from a single sample in a study of regulatory T cells in long-lasting Graves disease. Arm-PCR of CDR3 regions with iRepertoire HTBI primers generated TCR beta libraries. One entry per CDR3 protein, called by TCRdb with MiXCR from the multiplex PCR reads. The repertoire holds 500,000 to 800,000 distinct CDR3 sequences, with 25% to 35% as singletons. Time point denoted: persistent/refractory GD, antithyroid drugs over 5 years with positive TRAb. There was RNA extracted from PBMCs, and the TCR library was made from it. The material was peripheral blood mononuclear cells (PBMCs), obtained when the disease was refractory, from a patient treated with antithyroid drugs. The receptor source for this set is a female donor with Graves disease.

This clonotype was picked up a small number of times. The rearrangement uses TRBV5-4 and TRBJ2-5; tentative D call: TRBD1 (6 bases). Germline values: CDR1 SGHNT, CDR2 YYREEE (reference sequence). Deletions cut 3 bases from V and 6 bases from J, with 15 bases between. CDR3 length: 14 amino acids. The CDR3, as DNA: TGTGCCAGCAGCTCTGGACAGAGCAGACAGACCCAGTACTTC. Its protein product is CASSSGQSRQTQYF.

This clonotype was seen a few times. This chain uses TRBV20-1 with TRBJ1-2, with 9 bases lining up with TRBD1. Unmatched junction bases numbered 8, after V lost 5 bases and J lost 1 base. The CDR3 is made up of 15 amino acids. Germline CDR1 reads DFQATT; CDR2 reads SNEGSKA (reference sequence). The CDR3, as DNA: TGCAGTGCTGATTCCCCGGGACAGGGTAACTATGGCTACACCTTC. Translated, it gives CSADSPGQGNYGYTF.

This chain links TRBV29-1 with TRBJ2-5; 7 bases match TRBD1. Germline V gene data show CDR1 as SQVTM and CDR2 as ANQGSEA. V was pared by 4 bases and J by 3 bases, with 5 bases of the junction left unmatched. CDR3 length equals 13 residues. The CDR3 DNA is TGCAGCGTTGTGACAGGGTTGGAAGAGACCCAGTACTTC. Amino acids: CSVVTGLEETQYF.

The CDR3 reads CASSLIGGTSQETQYF. The DNA for the CDR3 is TGTGCCAGCAGCTTAATAGGGGGGACTAGCCAAGAGACCCAGTACTTC. The chain carries TRBV7-3 and TRBJ2-5, with 8 bases fitting TRBD2. This CDR3 spans 16 amino acids. V trimming: 1 base; J trimming: 1 base; junction bases outside the gene matches: 5. Per the germline V gene, CDR1 is SGHTA and CDR2 is FQGTGA.

Only one count was recorded for this clonotype. The chain carries TRBV28 and TRBJ2-5; either TRBD1 or TRBD2 may supply D (5 bases each). Trimming left V 8 bases short and J 2 bases short, with 15 bases between. The germline CDR1 and CDR2 sequences are MDHEN and SYDVKM. There are 14 residues in the CDR3. In DNA form, the CDR3 reads TGTGCCAGCGGAGGTGTGGGGCATCAAGAGACCCAGTACTTC. Its translation is CASGGVGHQETQYF.

This clonotype was seen repeatedly, ten times or more. The chain links TRBV12-3 or TRBV12-4 to TRBJ1-1; D not resolved. CDR3 length: 13 residues. Trimming cost V 6 bases and J 3 bases, with 11 bases left between them. The CDR3 sequence: CASSRSGDTEAFF. The DNA of the CDR3 is TGTGCCAGCAGCCGAAGCGGGGACACTGAAGCTTTCTTT.

In its sample, this clonotype was seen a few times. The chain links TRBV15 to TRBJ2-7, with 13 bases lining up with TRBD2. The germline CDR1 and CDR2 sequences are LNHNV and YYDKDF (reference sequence). Trimming at V came to 5 bases and at J to 7 bases, leaving 5 bases not matched to a gene. The CDR3 extends over 14 amino acids. The chain's CDR3 is CATSRGLAGVEQYF. The CDR3 DNA is TGTGCCACCAGCCGCGGACTAGCGGGAGTTGAGCAGTACTTC.

The rearrangement links TRBV30 to TRBJ1-1, with a weak D call TRBD1 (6 bases). Germline CDR1 reads GTSNPN; CDR2 reads SVGIG (reference sequence). The CDR3 totals 13 residues. V was shortened by 5 bases and J by 4 bases, with 14 bases between the two germline ends. CDR3 nucleotide sequence: TGTGCCTGGGGGCGGGGGGCAGGCACTGAAGCTTTCTTT. Its translation: CAWGRGAGTEAFF.

This clonotype was recorded a few times. The chain has TRBV12-3 or TRBV12-4 and TRBJ2-7; TRBD2 matches 12 bases. V shed 3 bases, J shed 6 bases, and the junction held 3 bases outside the gene matches. The CDR3 runs to 14 residues. In DNA, the CDR3 is TGTGCCAGCAGTTTGGCTAGCGGGAGGGCCGAGCAGTACTTC. Translated: CASSLASGRAEQYF.

This sequence joins TRBV6-1 and TRBJ2-7; D may be TRBD2 (6 bases). The CDR3 has 14 amino acids. Germline V gene data show CDR1 as MNHNS and CDR2 as SASEGT. Trimming cost V 1 base and J 2 bases, with 9 bases left between them. Written as DNA, the CDR3 is TGTGCCAGCAGTGAAGGGGGGACTCCCTACGAGCAGTACTTC. Its protein product is CASSEGGTPYEQYF.

This clonotype was seen just once. One junction end disagrees with the germline gene, perhaps due to a read error. The V call is TRBV20-1, the J call TRBJ2-5; the D gene could be TRBD1 or TRBD2 (5 bases each). Germline assignment: CDR1 DFQATT and CDR2 SNEGSKA (reference sequence). The CDR3 covers 15 residues. The CDR3 is CNASRMTDHQETQYF. The CDR3 DNA follows: TGCAATGCTAGCCGAATGACAGACCACCAAGAGACCCAGTACTTC.

This chain uses TRBV5-5 with TRBJ2-2; a weak D match, TRBD1 (6 bases). The CDR3 totals 17 residues. Trimming removed 4 bases at V and 0 bases at J, with 16 bases between. Germline CDR1 and CDR2: SGHKS and YYEKEE (reference sequence). The CDR3 DNA follows: TGTGCCAGCAGCCGACAACAGGGTGGTACGAACACCGGGGAGCTGTTTTTT. This codes for CASSRQQGGTNTGELFF.

This clonotype was observed a handful of times. This chain links TRBV12-3 or TRBV12-4 with TRBJ1-4, with a possible D match to TRBD1 (6 bases). V lost 5 bases, J lost 7 bases, and 11 bases lay in between. The CDR3 totals 13 residues. The CDR3 region is CASSTQGFEKLFF. CDR3 sequence (DNA): TGTGCCAGCAGTACACAGGGTTTTGAAAAACTGTTTTTT.

The chain couples TRBV9 to TRBJ2-5; either TRBD1 or TRBD2 may fit D (5 bases each). Per the germline V gene, CDR1 is SGDLS and CDR2 is YYNGEE. This CDR3 is 16 amino acids long. The V end lost 3 bases, the J end lost 5 bases, and 20 bases lay between the germline ends. The CDR3 region has the DNA TGTGCCAGCAGCGAGGGGACGGGACCGGGGCGGGAGACCCAGTACTTC. Translated, it gives CASSEGTGPGRETQYF.

This clonotype was seen more than once but under ten times. The chain uses TRBV7-9 and TRBJ1-2, with 7 bases matching TRBD1. V lost 2 bases, J lost 3 bases, and 3 bases stayed unmatched. Germline loops: CDR1 SEHNR, CDR2 FQNEAQ (reference sequence). The CDR3 contains 14 residues. The CDR3 is CASSLKGAHYGYTF. In DNA, the CDR3 is TGTGCCAGCAGCTTAAAGGGGGCGCACTATGGCTACACCTTC.

CDR3 sequence (DNA): TGCAGTGCTAGAGAGCGGACGGAATTCTACGAGCAGTACTTC. Protein: CSARERTEFYEQYF. The gene calls are TRBV20-1 and TRBJ2-7; D unresolved. Germline CDR1 DFQATT, CDR2 SNEGSKA (reference sequence). CDR3 length: 14 residues. V shed 0 bases and J shed 3 bases, with 12 bases lying between them.

The chain carries TRBV20-1 and TRBJ1-4; D may be TRBD1 (6 bases). V lost 8 bases and J 5 bases, leaving 12 bases between the germline ends. Germline V CDR1 and CDR2: DFQATT, SNEGSKA (reference sequence). CDR3 length equals 12 residues. The CDR3 DNA is TGCAGTACGGACAGTCCAAATGAAAAACTGTTTTTT. As protein: CSTDSPNEKLFF.

A few counts support this clonotype. The V and J genes are TRBV5-6 and TRBJ1-2, with 10 positions matching TRBD1. V lost 3 bases and J lost 4; bases outside the gene matches: 9. Germline V gene sequence: CDR1 SGHDT, CDR2 YYEEEE. The CDR3 is made up of 16 amino acids. CDR3: CASSSVAGTGVYGYTF. The CDR3 DNA reads TGTGCCAGCAGCTCGGTGGCCGGGACAGGGGTCTATGGCTACACCTTC.

As for this clonotype: Just one base apart from a much larger clone, this may be a read error. The V gene is TRBV2, the J gene TRBJ2-7, with D perhaps assigned TRBD1 or TRBD2 (5 bases each). The CDR3 spans 13 residues. CDR1 is SNHLY, CDR2 FYNNEI, per germline. Trimming shortened V by 9 bases and J by 6 bases, and 18 bases separated the two germline ends. The CDR3 coding sequence is TGTGCCAGGGGTTTCGGGGCGGACTCCGAGCAGTACTTC. It codes for CARGFGADSEQYF.